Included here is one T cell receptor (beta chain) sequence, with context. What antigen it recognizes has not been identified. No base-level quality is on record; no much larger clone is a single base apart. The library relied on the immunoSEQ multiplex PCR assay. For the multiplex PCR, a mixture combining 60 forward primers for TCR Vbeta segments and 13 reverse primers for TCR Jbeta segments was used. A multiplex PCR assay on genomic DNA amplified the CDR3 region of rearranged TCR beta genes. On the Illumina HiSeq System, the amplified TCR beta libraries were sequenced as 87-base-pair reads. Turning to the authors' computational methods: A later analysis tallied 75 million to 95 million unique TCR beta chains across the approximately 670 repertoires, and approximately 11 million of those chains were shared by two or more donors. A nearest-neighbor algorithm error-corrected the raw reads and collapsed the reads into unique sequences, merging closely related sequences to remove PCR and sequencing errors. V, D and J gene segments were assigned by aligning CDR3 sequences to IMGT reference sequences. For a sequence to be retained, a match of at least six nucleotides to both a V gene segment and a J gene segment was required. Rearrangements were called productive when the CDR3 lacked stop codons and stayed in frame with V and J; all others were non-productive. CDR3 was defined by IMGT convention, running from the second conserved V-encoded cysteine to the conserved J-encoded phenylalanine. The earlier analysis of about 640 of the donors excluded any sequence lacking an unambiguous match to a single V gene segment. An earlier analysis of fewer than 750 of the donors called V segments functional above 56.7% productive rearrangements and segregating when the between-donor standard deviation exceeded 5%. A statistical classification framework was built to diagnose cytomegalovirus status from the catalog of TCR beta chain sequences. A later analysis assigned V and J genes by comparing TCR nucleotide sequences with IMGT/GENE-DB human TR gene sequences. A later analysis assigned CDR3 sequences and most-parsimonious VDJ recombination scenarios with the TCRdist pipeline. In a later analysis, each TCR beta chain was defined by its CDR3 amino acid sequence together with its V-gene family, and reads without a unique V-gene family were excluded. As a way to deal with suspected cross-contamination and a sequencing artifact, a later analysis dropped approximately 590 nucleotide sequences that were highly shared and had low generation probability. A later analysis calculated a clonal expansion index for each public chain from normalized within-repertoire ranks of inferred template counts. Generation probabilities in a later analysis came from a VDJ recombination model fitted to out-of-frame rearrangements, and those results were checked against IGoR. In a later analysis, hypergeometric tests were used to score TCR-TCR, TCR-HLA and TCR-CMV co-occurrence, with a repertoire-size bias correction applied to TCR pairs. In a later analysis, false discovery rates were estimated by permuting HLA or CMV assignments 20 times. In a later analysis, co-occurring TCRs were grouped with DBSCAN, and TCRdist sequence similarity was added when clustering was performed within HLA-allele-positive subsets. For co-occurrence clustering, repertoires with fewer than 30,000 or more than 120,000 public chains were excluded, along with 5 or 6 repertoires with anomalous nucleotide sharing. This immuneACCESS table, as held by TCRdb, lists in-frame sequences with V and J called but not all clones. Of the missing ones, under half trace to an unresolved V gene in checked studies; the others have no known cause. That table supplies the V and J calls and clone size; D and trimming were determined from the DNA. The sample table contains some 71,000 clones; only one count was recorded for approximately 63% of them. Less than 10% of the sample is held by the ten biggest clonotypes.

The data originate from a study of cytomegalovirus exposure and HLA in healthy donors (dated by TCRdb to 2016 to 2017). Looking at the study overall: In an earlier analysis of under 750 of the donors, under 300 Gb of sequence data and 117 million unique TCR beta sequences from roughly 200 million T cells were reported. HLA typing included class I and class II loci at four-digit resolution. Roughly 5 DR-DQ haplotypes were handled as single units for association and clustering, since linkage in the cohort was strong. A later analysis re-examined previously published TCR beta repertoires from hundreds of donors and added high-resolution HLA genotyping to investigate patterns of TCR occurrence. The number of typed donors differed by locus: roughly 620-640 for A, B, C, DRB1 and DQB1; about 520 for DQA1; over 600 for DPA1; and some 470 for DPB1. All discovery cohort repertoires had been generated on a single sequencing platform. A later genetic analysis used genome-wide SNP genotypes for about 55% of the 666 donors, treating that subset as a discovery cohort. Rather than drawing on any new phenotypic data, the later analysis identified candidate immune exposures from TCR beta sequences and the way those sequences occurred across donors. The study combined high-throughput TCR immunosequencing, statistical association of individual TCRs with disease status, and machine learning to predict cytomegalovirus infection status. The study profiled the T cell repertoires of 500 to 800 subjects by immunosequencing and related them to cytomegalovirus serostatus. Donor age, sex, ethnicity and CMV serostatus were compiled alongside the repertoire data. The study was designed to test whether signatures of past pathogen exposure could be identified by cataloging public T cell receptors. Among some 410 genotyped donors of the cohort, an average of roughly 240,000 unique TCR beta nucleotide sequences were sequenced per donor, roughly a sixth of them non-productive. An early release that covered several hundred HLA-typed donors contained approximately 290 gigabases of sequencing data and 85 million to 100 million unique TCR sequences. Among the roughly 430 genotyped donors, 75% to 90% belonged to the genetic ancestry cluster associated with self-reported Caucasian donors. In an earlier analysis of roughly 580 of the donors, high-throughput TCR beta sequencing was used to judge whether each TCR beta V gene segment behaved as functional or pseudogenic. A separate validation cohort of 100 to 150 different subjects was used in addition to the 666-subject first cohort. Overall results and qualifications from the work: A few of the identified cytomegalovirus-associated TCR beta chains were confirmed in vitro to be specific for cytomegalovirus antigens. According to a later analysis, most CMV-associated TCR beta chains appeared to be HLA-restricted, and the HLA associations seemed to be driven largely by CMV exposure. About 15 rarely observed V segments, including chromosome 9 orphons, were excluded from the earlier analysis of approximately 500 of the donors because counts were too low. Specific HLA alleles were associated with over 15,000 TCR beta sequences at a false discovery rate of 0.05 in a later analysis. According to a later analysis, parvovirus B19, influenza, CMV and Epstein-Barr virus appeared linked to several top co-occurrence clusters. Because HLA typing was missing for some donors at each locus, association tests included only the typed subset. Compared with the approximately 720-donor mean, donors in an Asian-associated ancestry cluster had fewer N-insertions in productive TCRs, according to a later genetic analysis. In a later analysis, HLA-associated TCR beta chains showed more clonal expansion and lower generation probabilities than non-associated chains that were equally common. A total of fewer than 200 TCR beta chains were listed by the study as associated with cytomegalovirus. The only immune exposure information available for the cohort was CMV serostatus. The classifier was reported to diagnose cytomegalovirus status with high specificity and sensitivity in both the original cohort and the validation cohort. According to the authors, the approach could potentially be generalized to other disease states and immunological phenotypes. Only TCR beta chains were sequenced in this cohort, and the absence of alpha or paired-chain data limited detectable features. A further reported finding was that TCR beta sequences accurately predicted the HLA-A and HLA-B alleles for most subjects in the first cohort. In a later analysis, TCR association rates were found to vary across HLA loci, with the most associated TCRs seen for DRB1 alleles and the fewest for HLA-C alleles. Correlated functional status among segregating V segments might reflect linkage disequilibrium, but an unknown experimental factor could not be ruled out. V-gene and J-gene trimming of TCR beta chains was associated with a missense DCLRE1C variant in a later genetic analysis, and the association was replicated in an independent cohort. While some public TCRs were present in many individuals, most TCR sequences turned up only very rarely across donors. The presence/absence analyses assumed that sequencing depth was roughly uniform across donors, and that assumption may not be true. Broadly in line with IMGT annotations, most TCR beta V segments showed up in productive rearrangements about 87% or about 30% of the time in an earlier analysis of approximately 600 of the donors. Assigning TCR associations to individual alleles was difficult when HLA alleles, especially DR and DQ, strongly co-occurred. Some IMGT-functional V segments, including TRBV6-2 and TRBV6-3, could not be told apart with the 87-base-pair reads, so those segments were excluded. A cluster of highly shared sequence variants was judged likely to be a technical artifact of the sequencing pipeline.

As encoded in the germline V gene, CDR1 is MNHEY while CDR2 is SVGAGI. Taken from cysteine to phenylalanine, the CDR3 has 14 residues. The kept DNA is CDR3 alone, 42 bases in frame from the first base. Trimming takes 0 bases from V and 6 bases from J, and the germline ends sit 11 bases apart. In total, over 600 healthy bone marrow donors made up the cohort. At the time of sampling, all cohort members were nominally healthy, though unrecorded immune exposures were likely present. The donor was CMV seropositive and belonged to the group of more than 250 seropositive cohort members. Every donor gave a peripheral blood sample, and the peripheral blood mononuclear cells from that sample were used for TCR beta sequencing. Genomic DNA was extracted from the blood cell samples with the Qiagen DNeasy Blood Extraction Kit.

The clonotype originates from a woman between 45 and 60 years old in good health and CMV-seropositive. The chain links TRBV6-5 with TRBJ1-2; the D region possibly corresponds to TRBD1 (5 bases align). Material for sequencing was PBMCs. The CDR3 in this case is CASSYSPRANGYTF. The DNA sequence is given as TGTGCCAGCAGTTACTCCCCCAGGGCGAATGGCTACACCTTC.